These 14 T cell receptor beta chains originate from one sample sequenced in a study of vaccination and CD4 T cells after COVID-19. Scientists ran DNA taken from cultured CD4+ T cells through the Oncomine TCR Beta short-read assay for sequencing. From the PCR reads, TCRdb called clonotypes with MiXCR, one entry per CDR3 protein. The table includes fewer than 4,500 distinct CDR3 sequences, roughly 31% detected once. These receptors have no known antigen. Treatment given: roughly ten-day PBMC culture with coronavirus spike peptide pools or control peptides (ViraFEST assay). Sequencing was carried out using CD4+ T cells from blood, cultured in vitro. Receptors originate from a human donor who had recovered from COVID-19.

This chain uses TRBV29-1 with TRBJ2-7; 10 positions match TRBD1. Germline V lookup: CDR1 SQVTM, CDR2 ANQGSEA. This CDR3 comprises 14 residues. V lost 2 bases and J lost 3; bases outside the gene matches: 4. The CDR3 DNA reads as TGCAGCGTTGAATTCGGACAGGGGGGCTACGAGCAGTACTTC. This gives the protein CSVEFGQGGYEQYF.

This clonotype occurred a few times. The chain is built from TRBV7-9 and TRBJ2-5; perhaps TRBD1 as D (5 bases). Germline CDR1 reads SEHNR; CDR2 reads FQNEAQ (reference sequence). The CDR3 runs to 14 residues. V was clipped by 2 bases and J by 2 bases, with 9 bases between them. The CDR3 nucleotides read TGTGCCAGCAGCTTATTGGCAGGGCAAGAGACCCAGTACTTC. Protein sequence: CASSLLAGQETQYF. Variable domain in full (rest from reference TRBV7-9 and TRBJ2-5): DTGVSQNPRHKITKRGQNVTFRCDPISEHNRLYWYRQTLGQGPEFLTYFQNEAQLEKSRLLSDRFSAERPKGSFSTLEIQRTEQGDSAMYLCASSLLAGQETQYFGPGTRLLVL.

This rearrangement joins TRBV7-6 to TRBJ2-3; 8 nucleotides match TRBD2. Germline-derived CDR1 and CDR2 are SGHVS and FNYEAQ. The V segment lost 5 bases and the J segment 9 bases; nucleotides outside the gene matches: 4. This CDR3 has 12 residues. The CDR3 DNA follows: TGTGCCAGCAGCGGTAGCGGGGCGACGCAGTATTTT. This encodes CASSGSGATQYF.

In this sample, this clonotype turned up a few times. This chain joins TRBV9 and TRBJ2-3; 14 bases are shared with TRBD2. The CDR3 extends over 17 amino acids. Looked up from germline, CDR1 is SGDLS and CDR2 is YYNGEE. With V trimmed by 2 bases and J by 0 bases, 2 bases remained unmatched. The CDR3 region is CASSVTSGGASTDTQYF. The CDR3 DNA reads TGTGCCAGCAGCGTGACTAGCGGGGGGGCGAGCACAGATACGCAGTATTTT.

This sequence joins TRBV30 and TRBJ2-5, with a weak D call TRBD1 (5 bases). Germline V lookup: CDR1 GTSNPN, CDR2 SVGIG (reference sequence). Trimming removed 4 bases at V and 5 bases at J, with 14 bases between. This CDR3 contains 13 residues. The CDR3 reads CAWNPTAGETQYF. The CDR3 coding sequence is TGTGCCTGGAACCCCACGGCAGGGGAGACCCAGTACTTC.

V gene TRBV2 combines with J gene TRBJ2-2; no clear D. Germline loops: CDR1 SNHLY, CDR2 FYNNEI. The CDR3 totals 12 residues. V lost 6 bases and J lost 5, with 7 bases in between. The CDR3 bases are TGTGCCAGCAGGGCTCAGACCGGGGAGCTGTTTTTT. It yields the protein CASRAQTGELFF. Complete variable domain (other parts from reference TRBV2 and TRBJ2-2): EPEVTQTPSHQVTQMGQEVILRCVPISNHLYFYWYRQILGQKVEFLVSFYNNEISEKSEIFDDQFSVERPDGSNFTLKIRSTKLEDSAMYFCASRAQTGELFFGEGSRLTVL.

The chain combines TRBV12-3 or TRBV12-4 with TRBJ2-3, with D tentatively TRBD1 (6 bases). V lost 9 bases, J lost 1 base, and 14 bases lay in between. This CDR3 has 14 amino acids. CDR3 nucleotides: TGTGCCAGGAAACAGGGAGCCGGCACAGATACGCAGTATTTT. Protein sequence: CARKQGAGTDTQYF.

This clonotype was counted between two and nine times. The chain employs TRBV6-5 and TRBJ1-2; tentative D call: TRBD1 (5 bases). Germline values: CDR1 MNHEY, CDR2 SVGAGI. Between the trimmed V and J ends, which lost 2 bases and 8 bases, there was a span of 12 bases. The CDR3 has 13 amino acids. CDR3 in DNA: TGTGCCAGCAGTTACGAGGGGATAGGGGGCTACACCTTC. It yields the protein CASSYEGIGGYTF.

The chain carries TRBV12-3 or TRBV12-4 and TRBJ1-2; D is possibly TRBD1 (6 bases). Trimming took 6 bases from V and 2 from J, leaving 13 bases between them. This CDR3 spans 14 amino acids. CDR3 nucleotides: TGTGCCAGCAGCAAAAGTCAGGGGAACTATGGCTACACCTTC. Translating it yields CASSKSQGNYGYTF.

CDR3 DNA: TGTGCCAGCAGTTTCGAGCAAAACTATGGCTACACCTTC. Protein product: CASSFEQNYGYTF. The rearrangement links TRBV12-3 or TRBV12-4 to TRBJ1-2; no reliable D call. The V end lost 3 bases, the J end lost 2 bases, and 7 bases lay between the germline ends. CDR3 length: 13 residues.

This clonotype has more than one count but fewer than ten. The CDR3 spells CASSEVNSQGEAFF. CDR3 in DNA: TGTGCCAGCAGTGAAGTTAACTCACAGGGTGAAGCTTTCTTT. The V call is TRBV6-1, the J call TRBJ1-1; perhaps TRBD1 as D (6 bases). Germline V CDR1 and CDR2: MNHNS, SASEGT. This CDR3 is built from 14 residues. The V end was cut by 1 base, the J end by 7 bases, with 13 bases between.

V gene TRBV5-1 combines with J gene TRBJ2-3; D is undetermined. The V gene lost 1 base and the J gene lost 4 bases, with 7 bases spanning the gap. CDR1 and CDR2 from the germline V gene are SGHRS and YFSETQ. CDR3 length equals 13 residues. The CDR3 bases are TGCGCCAGCAGCTTGAGAGAATCAGATACGCAGTATTTT. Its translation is CASSLRESDTQYF.

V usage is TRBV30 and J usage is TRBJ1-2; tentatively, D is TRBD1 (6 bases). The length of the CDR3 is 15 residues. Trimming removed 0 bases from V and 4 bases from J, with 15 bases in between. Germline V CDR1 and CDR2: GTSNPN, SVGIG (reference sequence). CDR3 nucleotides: TGTGCCTGGAGTGTACCAACAGGGAGCCCCTATGGCTACACCTTC. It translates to CAWSVPTGSPYGYTF.

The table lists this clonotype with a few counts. Here the CDR3 DNA reads TGTGCCAGCAGTGCGGGGGGGCGGACTGAAGCTTTCTTT. Translated, it gives CASSAGGRTEAFF. This sequence joins TRBV6-4 and TRBJ1-1; weak D call: TRBD1 (6 bases). The CDR3 is made up of 13 amino acids. V lost 4 bases, J lost 5 bases, and 11 bases lay in between. From germline, CDR1 is MRHNA and CDR2 SNTAGT.